This T cell receptor beta chain was recovered during a study of cytomegalovirus exposure and HLA in healthy donors. 60 Vbeta and 13 Jbeta primers were used in PCR. The repertoire was sequenced with immunoSEQ multiplex PCR; TCRdb's copy has only in-frame clones and lacks some. The sample records about 100,000 clones, 76% being singletons. CDR1 GTSNPN and CDR2 SVGIG come from the germline V gene (reference sequence). V lost 7 bases and J 0 bases, leaving 13 bases between the germline ends. The CDR3 runs to 15 residues. Material for sequencing was PBMCs. This chain links TRBV30 with TRBJ1-6; D is possibly TRBD1 (6 bases). This TCR was recovered from a woman aged 60-70 years in good health and CMV-seropositive. In DNA form, the CDR3 reads TGTGCCTTGAACAGGGTAAACTCCTATAATTCACCCCTCCACTTT. Encoded protein: CALNRVNSYNSPLHF.